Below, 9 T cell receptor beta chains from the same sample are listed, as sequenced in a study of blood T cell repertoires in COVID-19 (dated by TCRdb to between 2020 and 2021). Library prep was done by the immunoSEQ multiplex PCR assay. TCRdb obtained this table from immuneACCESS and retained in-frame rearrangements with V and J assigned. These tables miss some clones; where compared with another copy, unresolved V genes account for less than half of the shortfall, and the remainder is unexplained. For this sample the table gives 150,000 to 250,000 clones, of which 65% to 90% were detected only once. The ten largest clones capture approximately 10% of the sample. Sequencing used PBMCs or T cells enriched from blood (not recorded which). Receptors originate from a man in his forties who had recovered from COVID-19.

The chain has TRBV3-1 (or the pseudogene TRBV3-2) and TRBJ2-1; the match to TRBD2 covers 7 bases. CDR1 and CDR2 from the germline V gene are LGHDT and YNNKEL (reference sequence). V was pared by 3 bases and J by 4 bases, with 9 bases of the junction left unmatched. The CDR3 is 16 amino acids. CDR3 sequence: CASSHTALAVYNEQFF. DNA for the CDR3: TGTGCCAGCAGCCACACGGCCCTAGCGGTGTACAATGAGCAGTTCTTC.

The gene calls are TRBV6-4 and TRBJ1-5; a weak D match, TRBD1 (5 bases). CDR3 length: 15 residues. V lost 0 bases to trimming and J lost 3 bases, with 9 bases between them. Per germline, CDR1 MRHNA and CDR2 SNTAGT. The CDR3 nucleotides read TGTGCCAGCAGTGACTCGGCAGGGCACAATCAGCCCCAGCATTTT. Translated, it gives CASSDSAGHNQPQHF.

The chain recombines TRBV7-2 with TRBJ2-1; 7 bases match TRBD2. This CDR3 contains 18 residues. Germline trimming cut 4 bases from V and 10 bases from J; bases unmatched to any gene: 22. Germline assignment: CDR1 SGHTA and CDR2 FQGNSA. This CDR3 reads CASSSPGVSSGSTSEQFF. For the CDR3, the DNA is TGTGCCAGCAGCTCCCCCGGGGTTTCTAGCGGATCGACATCGGAGCAGTTCTTC.

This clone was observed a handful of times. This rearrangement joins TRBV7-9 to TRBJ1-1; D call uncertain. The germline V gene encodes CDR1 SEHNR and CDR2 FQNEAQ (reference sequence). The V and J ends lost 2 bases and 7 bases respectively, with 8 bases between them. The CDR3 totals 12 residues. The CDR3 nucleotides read TGTGCCAGCAGCTTATCCCAGTATGAAGCTTTCTTT. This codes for CASSLSQYEAFF.

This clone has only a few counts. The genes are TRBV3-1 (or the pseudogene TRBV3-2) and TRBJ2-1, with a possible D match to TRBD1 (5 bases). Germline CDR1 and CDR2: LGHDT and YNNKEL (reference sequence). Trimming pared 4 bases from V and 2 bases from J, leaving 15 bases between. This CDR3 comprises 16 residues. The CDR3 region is CASSLGQGTTYNEQFF. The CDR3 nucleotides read TGTGCCAGCAGCCTCGGGCAGGGCACCACCTACAATGAGCAGTTCTTC.

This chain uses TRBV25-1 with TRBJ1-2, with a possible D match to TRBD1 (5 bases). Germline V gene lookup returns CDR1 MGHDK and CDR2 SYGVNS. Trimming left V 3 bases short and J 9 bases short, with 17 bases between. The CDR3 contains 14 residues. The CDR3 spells CASSEGGAAVSYTF. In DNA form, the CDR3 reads TGTGCCAGCAGTGAGGGTGGGGCGGCTGTAAGCTACACCTTC.

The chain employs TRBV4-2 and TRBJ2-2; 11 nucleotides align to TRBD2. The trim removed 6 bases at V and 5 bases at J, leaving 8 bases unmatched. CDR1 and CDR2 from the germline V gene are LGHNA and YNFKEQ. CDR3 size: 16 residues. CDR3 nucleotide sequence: TGTGCCAGCAGTTCGGAACTAGCGGGAGTTACCGGGGAGCTGTTTTTT. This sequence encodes CASSSELAGVTGELFF.

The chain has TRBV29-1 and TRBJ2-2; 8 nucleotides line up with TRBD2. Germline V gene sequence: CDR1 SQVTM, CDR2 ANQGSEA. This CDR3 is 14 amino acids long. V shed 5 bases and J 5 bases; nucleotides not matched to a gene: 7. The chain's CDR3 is CSVSRSSGTGELFF. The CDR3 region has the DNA TGCAGCGTTTCCCGCTCTAGCGGGACCGGGGAGCTGTTTTTT.

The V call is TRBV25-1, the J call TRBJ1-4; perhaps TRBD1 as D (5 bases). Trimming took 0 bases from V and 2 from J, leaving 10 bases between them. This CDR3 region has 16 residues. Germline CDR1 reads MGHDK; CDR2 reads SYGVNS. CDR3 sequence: CASSEYGRVTNEKLFF. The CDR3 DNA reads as TGTGCCAGCAGTGAATACGGCAGGGTGACTAATGAAAAACTGTTTTTT.